This T cell receptor (beta chain) was obtained from a study of PD-1 blockade in classical Hodgkin lymphoma. Study at large: Administration of nivolumab to patients was at 3 mg/kg intravenously every 2 weeks.

Study results and caveats: Repertoires differed for reasons still undefined, possibly disease activity or prior therapy. Before treatment, complete responders showed about the same diversity as newly diagnosed patients. Newly diagnosed patients were said to have less baseline TCR diversity than healthy donors did.

Time point defined: cycle 4 day 1 (C4D1), after 6 weeks of nivolumab. Relapses following autologous stem cell transplantation were seen in all patients, with brentuximab vedotin exposure varying. Generated by immunoSEQ multiplex PCR, the TCRdb table keeps only in-frame clones and is missing some. This repertoire shows almost 95,000 clones, under 85% found once; its top ten account for more than 15%. This clone was seen a handful of times. No antigen is known for it. The CDR3 consists of 15 residues. Germline values: CDR1 SNHLY, CDR2 FYNNEI. V was pared by 7 bases and J by 4 bases, with 19 bases between.

Specimen: peripheral blood mononuclear cells (PBMCs), collected before the fourth cycle of nivolumab. This chain uses TRBV2 with TRBJ1-1; no clear D. This sequence was found in a human donor with classical Hodgkin lymphoma. The CDR3 DNA sequence: TGTGCCAGCAACCCACATGGCATCGTTGGCACTGAAGCTTTCTTT. It is translated as CASNPHGIVGTEAFF.